The next 10 T cell receptor beta chains were all read from a single sample in a study of Ad26.COV2.S vaccination and SARS-CoV-2 variants. Sequencing used immunoSEQ multiplex PCR; TCRdb keeps in-frame clones, though not all of them. This sample has 150,000 to 200,000 clones, with 70% to 90% found just once. Source: peripheral blood, taken after recovery from COVID-19. The receptors were gathered from a human donor who had recovered from COVID-19.

This clone was counted a few times. This chain joins TRBV6-1 and TRBJ1-5, with a possible D match to TRBD1 (5 bases). The CDR3 is 16 residues long. Per the germline V gene, CDR1 is MNHNS and CDR2 is SASEGT. Trimming removed 2 bases at V and 2 bases at J, with 13 bases between. CDR3 sequence reads: CASSEKSGVGNQPQHF. The DNA for the CDR3 is TGTGCCAGCAGTGAAAAATCGGGGGTGGGCAATCAGCCCCAGCATTTT.

The chain recombines TRBV3-1 (or the pseudogene TRBV3-2) with TRBJ1-2, with 7 positions matching TRBD1. The CDR3 extends over 13 amino acids. Per the germline V gene, CDR1 is LGHDT and CDR2 is YNNKEL (reference sequence). V lost 4 bases, J lost 6 bases, and 5 bases stayed unmatched. CDR3 sequence: CASSLRTGHGYTF. For the CDR3, the DNA is TGTGCCAGCAGCCTACGGACAGGCCATGGCTACACCTTC.

The chain has TRBV3-1 (or the pseudogene TRBV3-2) and TRBJ1-2, with a tentative D call TRBD1 (5 bases). The CDR3 has 13 amino acids. Trimming took 8 bases from V and 4 from J, leaving 14 bases between them. The germline V gene encodes CDR1 LGHDT and CDR2 YNNKEL (reference sequence). The CDR3, as DNA: TGTGCCAGCGGGGGTCAGGGAAGCTATGGCTACACCTTC. Its protein product is CASGGQGSYGYTF.

This clone appeared a single time. The chain couples TRBV6-2 or TRBV6-3 to TRBJ1-5; the D is unclear. Germline V gene sequence: CDR1 MNHEY, CDR2 SVGEGT. This CDR3 comprises 18 residues. V lost 0 bases to trimming and J lost 0 bases, with 15 bases between them. CDR3 in DNA: TGTGCCAGCAGTTACTCGAGCAGGAGAGTCTATAGCAATCAGCCCCAGCATTTT. It translates to CASSYSSRRVYSNQPQHF.

With respect to this clone: The junction shows a germline mismatch at one end, possibly a read error. This chain uses TRBV2 with TRBJ1-1; 8 positions match TRBD1. This CDR3 comprises 12 residues. Looked up from germline, CDR1 is SNHLY and CDR2 is FYNNEI. CDR3 in DNA: TGCGCTACAGGGGGAAGAGTCACTGAAGCTTTCTTT. This gives the protein CATGGRVTEAFF.

The chain uses TRBV6-5 and TRBJ1-4, with a tentative D call TRBD1 (5 bases). V lost 6 bases and J lost 2, with 10 bases in between. Germline V gene data show CDR1 as MNHEY and CDR2 as SVGAGI. The CDR3 loop spans 14 amino acids. CDR3 region: CASRLGATNEKLFF. The CDR3 nucleotides read TGTGCCAGCAGACTAGGGGCCACTAATGAAAAACTGTTTTTT.

The chain joins TRBV4-2 to TRBJ2-3; unclear D gene. Trimming left V 0 bases short and J 5 bases short, with 12 bases between. This CDR3 spans 15 amino acids. Germline-derived CDR1 and CDR2 are LGHNA and YNFKEQ. The CDR3, as DNA: TGTGCCAGCAGCCAAGAAGACTTGGGATTAGATACGCAGTATTTT. It encodes CASSQEDLGLDTQYF.

This clone was picked up one time. The chain is built from TRBV3-1 (or the pseudogene TRBV3-2) and TRBJ2-7, with 7 positions matching TRBD2. The CDR3 consists of 15 residues. Germline V gene data show CDR1 as LGHDT and CDR2 as YNNKEL (reference sequence). V shed 4 bases and J 0 bases; nucleotides not matched to a gene: 6. The CDR3 spells CASSRAGTISYEQYF. The CDR3 bases are TGTGCCAGCAGCCGAGCGGGGACTATCTCCTACGAGCAGTACTTC.

This chain uses TRBV28 with TRBJ1-1; D ambiguous. Trimming removed 7 bases at V and 6 bases at J, with 15 bases between. CDR1 is MDHEN, CDR2 SYDVKM, per germline. The CDR3 loop spans 13 amino acids. The CDR3 sequence is CASTSTMMAEAFF. The CDR3 DNA sequence: TGTGCCAGCACTTCAACTATGATGGCTGAAGCTTTCTTT.

The V call is TRBV5-4, the J call TRBJ2-1; 11 bases are shared with TRBD1. CDR1 is SGHNT and CDR2 is YYREEE in the germline V gene (reference sequence). After removal of 4 bases from V and 9 bases from J, the junction contained 12 bases not matched to a gene. CDR3 length equals 16 residues. Written as DNA, the CDR3 is TGTGCCAGCAGCCGGGACAGGGGGTATTTGGTTGTTGAGCAGTTCTTC. The encoded protein is CASSRDRGYLVVEQFF.